The sequence of this TCR beta chain was determined in a study of cytotoxic CD8 clonotypes in ibrutinib-treated CLL. V gave up 4 bases and J gave up 3 bases; unmatched junction bases: 12. Germline V gene lookup returns CDR1 MNHEY and CDR2 SMNVEV (reference sequence). The CDR3 totals 16 residues. TCRdb keeps only in-frame clones here, not all; method: immunoSEQ multiplex PCR. The data contain around 15,000 clones, 80% to 85% of them singletons. This receptor was obtained from a human donor with chronic lymphocytic leukemia. The specimen was PBMCs, collected before ibrutinib treatment. The chain joins TRBV27 to TRBJ2-7; 7 nucleotides line up with TRBD2. CDR3 sequence reads: CASSSLGEAGVYEQYF. For the CDR3, the DNA is TGTGCCAGCAGTTCCCTCGGTGAGGCGGGAGTCTACGAGCAGTACTTC.